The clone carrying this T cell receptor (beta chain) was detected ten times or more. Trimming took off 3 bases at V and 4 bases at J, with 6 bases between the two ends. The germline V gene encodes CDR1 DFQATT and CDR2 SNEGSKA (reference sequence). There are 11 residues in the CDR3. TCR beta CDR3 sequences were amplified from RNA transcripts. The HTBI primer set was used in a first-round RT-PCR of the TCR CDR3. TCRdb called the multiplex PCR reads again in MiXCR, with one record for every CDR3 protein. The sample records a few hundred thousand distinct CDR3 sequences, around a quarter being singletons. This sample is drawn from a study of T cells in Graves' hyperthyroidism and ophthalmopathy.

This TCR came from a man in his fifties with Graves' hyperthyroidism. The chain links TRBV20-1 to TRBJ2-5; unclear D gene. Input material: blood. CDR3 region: CSASGSETQYF. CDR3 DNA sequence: TGCAGTGCTAGCGGCTCAGAGACCCAGTACTTC.